Shown below are 20 T cell receptor beta chains from a single sample sequenced in a study of T cells in Graves' hyperthyroidism and ophthalmopathy (dated by TCRdb to between 2018 and 2021). Libraries were made using multiplex PCR. Sequencing was carried out with an Illumina HiSeq 2000. Amplification of TCR beta CDR3 regions was carried out from RNA transcripts. A first-round RT-PCR of the TCR CDR3 used the HTBI primer set with the Qiagen OneStep RT-PCR kit. The public reads were quality trimmed at Q25 with fastp and then assembled into clones with MiXCR by TCRdb, keeping productive beta chains. Rows with a matching CDR3 protein are joined into one entry that keeps the most common DNA and genes. Counted in this sample were roughly 630,000 distinct CDR3 sequences; 15% to 19% of them appeared once. The leading ten clones occupy 6.5% to 8% of the sample. Sample: blood. The receptors here all came from a woman younger than 45 with Graves' hyperthyroidism.

Comments on this clonotype: An end of the junction differs from the germline gene, which may be a read error. The V call is TRBV20-1, the J call TRBJ2-3; 13 bases line up with TRBD2. Germline V gives CDR1 DFQATT, CDR2 SNEGSKA (reference sequence). The CDR3 loop spans 16 amino acids. CDR3 in DNA: TGCAGTGCTAGAGAACTAGCGGGAGGGCCCTCAGATACGCAGGATTTT. Translated: CSARELAGGPSDTQDF.

This clonotype was seen at least ten times. The rearrangement uses TRBV2 and TRBJ1-6; D is unclear. CDR1 is SNHLY and CDR2 is FYNNEI in the germline V gene. V was shortened by 6 bases and J by 9 bases, with 15 bases between the two germline ends. This CDR3 contains 14 residues. CDR3 protein: CASREPIQVSPLHF. The CDR3 DNA reads TGTGCCAGCAGGGAGCCGATTCAAGTTTCACCCCTCCACTTT.

This clonotype was counted many times. This chain uses TRBV18 with TRBJ1-1; 7 bases map to TRBD1. The germline gives CDR1 KGHSH, CDR2 LQKENI. This CDR3 contains 14 residues. Trimming at V came to 4 bases and at J to 2 bases, leaving 4 bases not matched to a gene. CDR3 in amino acids: CASSRRDSNTEAFF. In DNA form, the CDR3 reads TGTGCCAGCTCACGTCGGGACAGCAACACTGAAGCTTTCTTT.

This clonotype showed up just a few times. The junction does not match germline at one end; this may be a read error. CDR3 DNA sequence: TGTGCCAGCAGTTTTTTGGGACAGCGCTACAAGCAGTACTTC. Amino acid sequence: CASSFLGQRYKQYF. The chain combines TRBV27 with TRBJ2-7; 7 bases are a match to TRBD1. Germline V gene sequence: CDR1 MNHEY, CDR2 SMNVEV (reference sequence). The CDR3 is 14 amino acids.

The sample holds many counts of this clonotype. The J gene is TRBJ2-3, the V gene TRBV27; D remains unclear. The germline gives CDR1 MNHEY, CDR2 SMNVEV (reference sequence). CDR3 length equals 14 residues. Trimming left V 5 bases short and J 2 bases short, with 11 bases between. The CDR3: CASSPTVHTDTQYF. The CDR3 bases are TGTGCCAGCAGTCCCACAGTTCACACAGATACGCAGTATTTT.

In this sample, this clonotype turned up many times. The chain couples TRBV5-5 to TRBJ1-6; 7 bases align to TRBD1. CDR3 length: 13 amino acids. The ends lost 2 bases at V and 10 bases at J; junction bases unmatched: 3. Germline CDR1 is SGHKS and CDR2 is YYEKEE (reference sequence). The chain's CDR3 is CASSFDRDSPLHF. The CDR3 region has the DNA TGTGCCAGCAGCTTCGACAGGGACTCACCCCTCCACTTT.

The rearrangement joins TRBV12-3 or TRBV12-4 to TRBJ1-5; TRBD1 matches at 7 bases. V lost 7 bases and J lost 4; bases outside the gene matches: 10. The CDR3 spans 15 residues. Here the CDR3 DNA reads TGTGCCAGCACCCCTCTGGGGACAGAGAATCAGCCCCAGCATTTT. Its protein product is CASTPLGTENQPQHF.

This clonotype was counted at least ten times. The gene calls are TRBV20-1 and TRBJ2-7, with TRBD2 matching 13 bases. With 5 bases clipped from V and 3 bases from J, the junction kept 19 bases outside the gene matches. The V gene's germline CDR1 is DFQATT and CDR2 SNEGSKA (reference sequence). This CDR3 comprises 19 residues. Here the CDR3 reads CSAGGSGLAGVPAIYEQYF. The CDR3 DNA reads TGCAGTGCTGGAGGTTCAGGACTAGCGGGAGTTCCCGCTATCTACGAGCAGTACTTC.

The genes are TRBV27 and TRBJ2-3, with 7 bases fitting TRBD1. The CDR3 is 15 residues long. V shed 3 bases, J shed 6 bases, and the junction held 9 bases outside the gene matches. Germline V gene lookup returns CDR1 MNHEY and CDR2 SMNVEV (reference sequence). Written as DNA, the CDR3 is TGTGCCAGCAGTTTTGCCCCCGGCAGGGGGGATACGCAGTATTTT. As protein: CASSFAPGRGDTQYF.

There are a few counts of this clonotype. The chain joins TRBV9 to TRBJ2-2, with TRBD2 matching 7 bases. This CDR3 is 17 amino acids long. V shed 5 bases, J shed 6 bases, and the junction held 16 bases outside the gene matches. Germline V gene data show CDR1 as SGDLS and CDR2 as YYNGEE. CDR3 protein: CASSYSGTILRSGELFF. In DNA form, the CDR3 reads TGTGCCAGCAGTTACTCGGGGACTATCCTAAGGTCCGGGGAGCTGTTTTTT. Complete variable domain (other parts from reference TRBV9 and TRBJ2-2): DSGVTQTPKHLITATGQRVTLRCSPRSGDLSVYWYQQSLDQGLQFLIQYYNGEERAKGNILERFSAQQFPDLHSELNLSSLELGDSALYFCASSYSGTILRSGELFFGEGSRLTVL.

The rearrangement links TRBV7-9 to TRBJ2-1, with 8 bases identical to TRBD2. Trimming removed 3 bases from V and 6 bases from J; junction bases left unmatched: 7. CDR1 SEHNR and CDR2 FQNEAQ come from the germline V gene (reference sequence). CDR3 size: 15 residues. The CDR3 sequence is CASSFKGLGGNEQFF. The CDR3 DNA follows: TGTGCCAGCAGCTTTAAGGGACTAGGAGGCAATGAGCAGTTCTTC.

This clonotype was detected ten times or more. V gene TRBV7-9 combines with J gene TRBJ2-7, with D possibly TRBD1 on 6 matching bases. V was clipped by 5 bases and J by 3 bases, with 17 bases between them. This CDR3 region has 15 residues. Germline lookup yields CDR1 SEHNR and CDR2 FQNEAQ (reference sequence). In DNA form, the CDR3 reads TGTGCCAGCAGCCAGAGGACAGAGTCGGACTACGAGCAGTACTTC. It specifies CASSQRTESDYEQYF.

The table lists this clonotype with a count of one. This may stem from a read error, because a much larger clone lies one nucleotide away. J is TRBJ2-7 and V is TRBV20-1; the match to TRBD2 covers 7 bases. The CDR3 extends over 14 amino acids. Germline CDR1 DFQATT, CDR2 SNEGSKA (reference sequence). CDR3 protein: CNARGGAGANEQYF. In DNA form, the CDR3 reads TGCAATGCTAGAGGAGGGGCGGGAGCCAACGAGCAGTACTTC.

V is TRBV11-1 and J is TRBJ2-1, with 8 bases that match TRBD2. CDR1 and CDR2 (germline): SGHAT, FQDESV (reference sequence). With V trimmed by 5 bases and J by 8 bases, 17 bases remained unmatched. The CDR3 covers 17 residues. Here the CDR3 DNA reads TGTGCCAGCAGCGCCACGTCCAGCGGGGGAAGCCCGCATGAGCAGTTCTTC. Amino acids: CASSATSSGGSPHEQFF.

This clonotype has a count of ten or more. The CDR3 DNA reads as TGTGCCAGCAGCTGGTTCACGGAGAACAATGAGCAGTTCTTC. Amino acids: CASSWFTENNEQFF. This rearrangement joins TRBV7-2 to TRBJ2-1; D is ambiguous. The CDR3 contains 14 residues. Germline CDR1 SGHTA, CDR2 FQGNSA. V lost 4 bases and J lost 5, with 12 bases in between. Full variable domain (outside the CDR3, taken from reference TRBV7-2 and TRBJ2-1): GAGVSQSPSNKVTEKGKDVELRCDPISGHTALYWYRQSLGQGLEFLIYFQGNSAPDKSGLPSDRFSAERTGGSVSTLTIQRTQQEDSAVYLCASSWFTENNEQFFGPGTRLTVL.

This rearrangement joins TRBV20-1 to TRBJ2-1; 7 nucleotides agree with TRBD2. V shed 1 base and J 5 bases; nucleotides not matched to a gene: 11. Per germline, CDR1 DFQATT and CDR2 SNEGSKA (reference sequence). The CDR3 contains 16 residues. The CDR3 spells CSARVLAGVPDNEQFF. CDR3 DNA: TGCAGTGCTAGAGTTCTCGCGGGAGTACCCGACAATGAGCAGTTCTTC.

This clonotype was observed at least ten times. The V and J genes are TRBV12-3 or TRBV12-4 and TRBJ1-4, with D possibly TRBD1 on 5 matching bases. The CDR3 loop spans 15 amino acids. Trimming pared 0 bases from V and 6 bases from J, leaving 11 bases between. This chain's CDR3 is CASSLAQGGDEKLFF. Written as DNA, the CDR3 is TGTGCCAGCAGTTTAGCGCAGGGTGGGGATGAAAAACTGTTTTTT.

This clonotype was observed many times. The rearrangement links TRBV29-1 to TRBJ2-1; 11 bases are shared with TRBD2. The CDR3 contains 15 residues. Germline CDR1 is SQVTM and CDR2 is ANQGSEA. The trim removed 6 bases at V and 3 bases at J, leaving 7 bases unmatched. Here the CDR3 DNA reads TGCAGCGTGGAGCTGCTAGCGGGAGGCTACAATGAGCAGTTCTTC. Its translation is CSVELLAGGYNEQFF.

The chain joins TRBV7-2 to TRBJ2-7; D not resolved. This CDR3 is built from 16 residues. Germline-derived CDR1 and CDR2 are SGHTA and FQGNSA. V was shortened by 5 bases and J by 2 bases, with 19 bases between the two germline ends. The CDR3 region has the DNA TGTGCCAGCAGCCAAGTACAAGACCTATATACCTACGAGCAGTACTTC. This encodes CASSQVQDLYTYEQYF.

This chain joins TRBV5-4 and TRBJ1-1; D is ambiguous. Germline-derived CDR1 and CDR2 are SGHNT and YYREEE (reference sequence). With 4 bases removed from V and 4 bases from J, the gap between germline ends came to 14 bases. The CDR3 runs 14 residues. The CDR3 sequence: CASSITQAGTEAFF. The DNA of the CDR3 is TGTGCCAGCAGCATAACTCAGGCGGGCACTGAAGCTTTCTTT.